A selection of T cell receptor beta chains follows, all from one sample in a study of blood T cell repertoires in COVID-19. TCRdb's table, derived via immunoSEQ multiplex PCR, lists solely in-frame clones and lacks some. This sample has about 24,000 clones, with 75% to 90% found just once. The source material was peripheral blood. The receptors come from a human donor with acute or convalescent COVID-19. The donor label of this sample is uncertain. Both conserved end residues are part of each CDR3. Fields, in order: J gene, clone size, V gene, CDR3 protein. Only some rows state a clone size, as once, few, many or a class for expanded clones.

J: TRBJ2-2
size: few
V: TRBV4-1
CDR3: CASSQAVARGTGELFF

J: TRBJ1-2
size: .
V: TRBV5-5
CDR3: CASSSTGGANYGYTF

J: TRBJ1-4
size: .
V: TRBV2
CDR3: CASSSGTGHEKLFF

J: TRBJ2-2
size: .
V: TRBV7-6
CDR3: CASSLSGIGDTGELFF

J: TRBJ2-7
size: once
V: TRBV19
CDR3: CASSTTGGAGEQYF

J: TRBJ1-2
size: .
V: TRBV6-5
CDR3: CASSPTAGEGGYTF

J: TRBJ2-3
size: .
V: TRBV7-2
CDR3: CASSLSGGPTDTQYF

J: TRBJ1-5
size: .
V: TRBV5-6
CDR3: CASSREGLNQPQHF

J: TRBJ2-1
size: .
V: TRBV15
CDR3: CATSRGLLPSSYNEQFF

J: TRBJ1-2
size: once
V: TRBV14
CDR3: CASSQVMQGHGYTF

J: TRBJ2-3
size: .
V: TRBV9
CDR3: CASQSGRVRGGTDTQYF

J: TRBJ1-4
size: once
V: TRBV2
CDR3: CASGGQGVFEGLFF

J: TRBJ2-4
size: .
V: TRBV10-2
CDR3: CASSETGTRQNIQYF

J: TRBJ1-2
size: .
V: TRBV19
CDR3: CASSIVQNYGYTF

J: TRBJ2-7
size: .
V: TRBV5-6
CDR3: CASRRGGQGAQQYF

J: TRBJ2-5
size: .
V: TRBV7-9
CDR3: CASSPRGQGALGETQYF

J: TRBJ2-7
size: .
V: TRBV5-1
CDR3: CASSTGRRASGLYEQYF

J: TRBJ1-1
size: .
V: TRBV27
CDR3: CASRIGQGATEAFF

J: TRBJ1-2
size: .
V: TRBV27
CDR3: CASSYSTGGLYGYTF

J: TRBJ1-1
size: .
V: TRBV19
CDR3: CASSQGAAMYTEAFF

J: TRBJ2-1
size: .
V: TRBV28
CDR3: CASSLGRSYNEQFF

J: TRBJ1-2
size: few
V: TRBV6-5
CDR3: CASSYFGQGNYGYTF

J: TRBJ2-1
size: .
V: TRBV30
CDR3: CAWSEGGAYNEQFF

J: TRBJ1-3
size: .
V: TRBV18
CDR3: CASSPNGHFSGNTIYF

J: TRBJ1-2
size: .
V: TRBV5-6
CDR3: CASSLGAAYGYTF

J: TRBJ1-1
size: once
V: TRBV27
CDR3: CASSLWGRRGEAFF

J: TRBJ2-7
size: .
V: TRBV25-1
CDR3: CASSDVRQGSYEQYF

J: TRBJ1-1
size: few
V: TRBV7-7
CDR3: CASSLGAGQGYPHTEAFF

J: TRBJ1-1
size: .
V: TRBV18
CDR3: CASSPLQGEDTEAFF

J: TRBJ2-6
size: few
V: TRBV7-3
CDR3: CASSPRTGGSSGANVLTF

J: TRBJ2-2
size: .
V: TRBV6-5
CDR3: CASRQPTGESGELFF

J: TRBJ2-1
size: once
V: TRBV7-6
CDR3: CASSLKGGTSGNINEQFF

J: TRBJ2-7
size: .
V: TRBV5-6
CDR3: CASSLAGSSYEQYF

J: TRBJ2-1
size: few
V: TRBV7-8
CDR3: CASSSAPGLAGGSSYNEQFF

J: TRBJ1-5
size: few
V: TRBV3-1/TRBV3-2
CDR3: CASSLGQGGQPQHF

J: TRBJ2-2
size: .
V: TRBV7-8
CDR3: CASSLAGAGELFF

J: TRBJ2-6
size: .
V: TRBV4-3
CDR3: CASSNSQGSGANVLTF

J: TRBJ2-7
size: .
V: TRBV5-4
CDR3: CASSKEAAVALGEQYF

J: TRBJ2-2
size: .
V: TRBV6-5
CDR3: CASSYEVHGELFF

J: TRBJ2-7
size: .
V: TRBV5-4
CDR3: CASSLAGEPRQYF

J: TRBJ2-7
size: .
V: TRBV25-1
CDR3: CASSDLAGSYEQYF

J: TRBJ2-4
size: .
V: TRBV27
CDR3: CASRATWAKNIQYF

J: TRBJ2-1
size: .
V: TRBV6-2/TRBV6-3
CDR3: CASSLSGEHNEQFF

J: TRBJ1-3
size: .
V: TRBV18
CDR3: CASSRSGTALENTIYF

J: TRBJ2-7
size: .
V: TRBV21-1
CDR3: CASSNSAGVYF

J: TRBJ1-1
size: .
V: TRBV20-1
CDR3: CSASKQQAFF

J: TRBJ2-3
size: .
V: TRBV18
CDR3: CASSLTNELTSGPQYF

J: TRBJ1-5
size: .
V: TRBV10-3
CDR3: CAISGSGVGDQSQHF

J: TRBJ2-2
size: .
V: TRBV11-2
CDR3: CASSSGTSLDLELFF

J: TRBJ1-3
size: few
V: TRBV5-8
CDR3: CASSLSGGNTIYF

J: TRBJ1-1
size: .
V: TRBV11-3
CDR3: CASSLGRGNTEAFF